Listed below are T cell receptor beta chains from one sample, sequenced in a study of cytomegalovirus exposure and HLA in healthy donors. The repertoire was sequenced with immunoSEQ multiplex PCR; TCRdb's copy has only in-frame clones and lacks some. The sample has 100,000 to 150,000 clones; over 60% are singletons. The specimen was PBMCs. Receptors were obtained from a male donor in good health and CMV-seropositive. The CDR3 runs from the conserved cysteine through the conserved F or W. Each record gives: CDR3 protein, CDR3 DNA, D gene, J gene, V gene, clone size. D genes are given only for firm matches. A clone size is listed for some rows: how often the clone was seen (once, few, many), or a class if it is expanded.

CASSSLSGSIYEQYF | TGTGCCAGCAGCTCACTCAGCGGGAGCATCTACGAGCAGTACTTC | TRBD2 | TRBJ2-7 | TRBV6-5 | .
CASSLPSLAGVEQYF | TGTGCCAGCAGCCTCCCGTCACTAGCGGGCGTTGAGCAGTACTTC | TRBD2 | TRBJ2-7 | TRBV5-4 | .
CASSYRDSYEQYF | TGTGCCAGCAGTTACAGGGACAGCTACGAGCAGTACTTC | TRBD1 | TRBJ2-7 | TRBV6-6 | .
CASSTTGSKNIQYF | TGTGCCAGCAGCACGACAGGGTCCAAAAACATTCAGTACTTC | TRBD1 | TRBJ2-4 | TRBV7-9 | few
CATYRGGVTEAFF | TGTGCCACTTACCGGGGGGGGGTTACTGAAGCTTTCTTT | . | TRBJ1-1 | TRBV6-1 | .
CASSLASGRDYAFF | TGTGCCAGCAGCTTAGCGTCAGGACGGGATTATGCTTTCTTT | . | TRBJ1-1 | TRBV7-2 | .
CASRAGQGLNSPLHF | TGTGCCAGCAGGGCGGGACAGGGGCTTAATTCACCCCTCCACTTT | TRBD1 | TRBJ1-6 | TRBV28 | .
CASSRSWDRGPQYF | TGTGCCAGTAGTAGATCCTGGGACAGGGGACCGCAGTATTTT | TRBD1 | TRBJ2-3 | TRBV19 | .
CASSLRGAKNSQYF | TGTGCCAGCAGTCTACGGGGAGCCAAAAACAGTCAGTACTTC | . | TRBJ2-4 | TRBV6-1 | once
CASSLNNPAERGYGYTF | TGTGCCAGCAGCTTAAATAACCCCGCAGAACGGGGTTATGGCTACACCTTC | . | TRBJ1-2 | TRBV7-9 | .
CASSLDMGTGKIGGYTF | TGTGCCAGCAGCTTGGATATGGGGACAGGGAAGATAGGTGGCTACACCTTC | TRBD1 | TRBJ1-2 | TRBV5-5 | once
CASSEQDNQPQHF | TGTGCCAGCAGTGAACAGGATAATCAGCCCCAGCATTTT | . | TRBJ1-5 | TRBV6-4 | few
CASSLYRVMNTEAFF | TGTGCCAGCAGCTTATACAGGGTCATGAACACTGAAGCTTTCTTT | . | TRBJ1-1 | TRBV5-6 | .
CASSNRLQGRTEAFF | TGCGCCAGCAGCAACCGTCTACAGGGACGAACTGAAGCTTTCTTT | . | TRBJ1-1 | TRBV5-1 | .
CASSPGSGTGGGEKLFF | TGTGCCAGCAGCCCCGGAAGCGGGACAGGGGGAGGTGAAAAACTGTTTTTT | TRBD1 | TRBJ1-4 | TRBV7-9 | .
CATTETATKNIQYF | TGTGCCACCACAGAGACAGCCACCAAAAACATTCAGTACTTC | . | TRBJ2-4 | TRBV10-3 | .
CASSFGTSGSSYNEQFF | TGCGCCAGCAGTTTTGGGACTAGCGGGTCCTCCTACAATGAGCAGTTCTTC | TRBD2 | TRBJ2-1 | TRBV5-1 | .
CASSRTGTPEQYF | TGTGCCAGCAGTCGGACAGGGACTCCCGAGCAGTACTTC | TRBD1 | TRBJ2-7 | TRBV27 | .
CASSPTGVIEKLFF | TGCGCCAGCAGCCCAACAGGGGTTATCGAAAAACTGTTTTTT | TRBD1 | TRBJ1-4 | TRBV5-1 | few
CASSPGSGGAETQYF | TGCGCCAGCAGCCCGGGGAGCGGGGGGGCGGAGACCCAGTACTTC | TRBD2 | TRBJ2-5 | TRBV5-1 | .
CASSENFSGSNEQFF | TGTGCCAGCAGCGAAAACTTCTCGGGGAGCAATGAGCAGTTCTTC | . | TRBJ2-1 | TRBV2 | .
CASSPTTGSISGANVLTF | TGTGCCAGCAGCCCTACGACAGGTAGTATCTCTGGGGCCAACGTCCTGACTTTC | . | TRBJ2-6 | TRBV9 | few
CASSYRGPGNEQFF | TGTGCCAGCAGTTACCGAGGGCCCGGGAATGAGCAGTTCTTC | . | TRBJ2-1 | TRBV6-5 | .
CASKGEMDTGELFF | TGCGCCAGCAAGGGGGAGATGGACACCGGGGAGCTGTTTTTT | . | TRBJ2-2 | TRBV5-1 | .
CASEPGQGINSNQPQHF | TGTGCCAGCGAACCGGGACAGGGGATTAATAGCAATCAGCCCCAGCATTTT | TRBD1 | TRBJ1-5 | TRBV28 | .
CASSIEGQSYGYTF | TGTGCCAGTAGTATTGAAGGACAGTCCTATGGCTACACCTTC | . | TRBJ1-2 | TRBV19 | .
CASSVEGAVRNEQYF | TGTGCCAGCAGCGTAGAGGGAGCGGTGCGGAACGAGCAGTACTTC | . | TRBJ2-7 | TRBV9 | .
CASSQAAGGLNTGELFF | TGCGCCAGCAGCCAAGCAGCGGGGGGACTAAACACCGGGGAGCTGTTTTTT | TRBD2 | TRBJ2-2 | TRBV4-1 | .
CASSPRGSWDEQYF | TGTGCCAGCAGTCCCCGGGGATCCTGGGACGAGCAGTACTTC | . | TRBJ2-7 | TRBV27 | .
CASSESLAGNGEQFF | TGTGCCAGCAGTGAATCCCTAGCGGGAAACGGTGAGCAGTTCTTC | TRBD2 | TRBJ2-1 | TRBV6-4 | .
CASSELEGLSYEQYF | TGTGCCAGCAGTGAACTAGAGGGACTATCCTACGAGCAGTACTTC | TRBD2 | TRBJ2-7 | TRBV5-4 | few
CASSANQGQLITGELFF | TGTGCCAGCAGTGCCAATCAGGGACAGTTGATCACCGGGGAGCTGTTTTTT | TRBD1 | TRBJ2-2 | TRBV6-1 | .
CASSLAQTGGQETQYF | TGCGCCAGCAGCTTGGCCCAAACAGGGGGTCAAGAGACCCAGTACTTC | TRBD1 | TRBJ2-5 | TRBV5-1 | once
CASSPPSYEQYF | TGTGCCAGCTCACCTCCGTCCTACGAGCAGTACTTC | . | TRBJ2-7 | TRBV18 | .
CASSPGTEQRGYTF | TGTGCCAGCAGCCCAGGGACAGAGCAACGTGGCTACACCTTC | TRBD1 | TRBJ1-2 | TRBV7-2 | .
CASSQSKDNGMHNEQFF | TGCGCCAGCAGTCAATCTAAGGACAACGGCATGCACAATGAGCAGTTCTTC | . | TRBJ2-1 | TRBV23-1 | .
CASNFLPGNTIYF | TGTGCCAGCAACTTTTTACCGGGAAACACCATATATTTT | . | TRBJ1-3 | TRBV6-5 | few
CASGAVNGNQPQHF | TGTGCCAGTGGAGCGGTAAATGGCAATCAGCCCCAGCATTTT | . | TRBJ1-5 | TRBV19 | few
CAWSGQGNTEAFF | TGTGCCTGGAGTGGACAGGGTAACACTGAAGCTTTCTTT | TRBD1 | TRBJ1-1 | TRBV30 | .
CASSWTGTGNTGELFF | TGCGCCAGCAGCTGGACCGGGACAGGGAACACCGGGGAGCTGTTTTTT | TRBD1 | TRBJ2-2 | TRBV5-1 | .
CASSRETLAKNIQYF | TGTGCCAGCTCACGGGAGACCCTAGCCAAAAACATTCAGTACTTC | . | TRBJ2-4 | TRBV18 | .
CASSYTGTLWPQHF | TGTGCCAGCAGTTACACGGGTACTTTGTGGCCCCAGCATTTT | . | TRBJ1-5 | TRBV6-5 | .
CASSYIWSDEQFF | TGTGCCAGCAGTTACATATGGTCGGATGAGCAGTTCTTC | . | TRBJ2-1 | TRBV6-6 | .